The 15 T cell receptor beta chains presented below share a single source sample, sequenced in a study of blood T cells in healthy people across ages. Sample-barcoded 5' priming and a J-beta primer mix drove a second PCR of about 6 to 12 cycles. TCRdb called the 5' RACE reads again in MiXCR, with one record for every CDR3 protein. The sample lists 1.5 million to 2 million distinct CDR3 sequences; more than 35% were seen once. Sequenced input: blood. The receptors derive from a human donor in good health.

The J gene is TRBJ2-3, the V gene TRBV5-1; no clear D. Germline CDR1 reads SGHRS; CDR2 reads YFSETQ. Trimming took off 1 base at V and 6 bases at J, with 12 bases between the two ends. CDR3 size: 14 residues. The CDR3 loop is CASSLPSLGDTQYF. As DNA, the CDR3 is TGCGCCAGCAGCTTGCCGTCTTTGGGTGATACGCAGTATTTT.

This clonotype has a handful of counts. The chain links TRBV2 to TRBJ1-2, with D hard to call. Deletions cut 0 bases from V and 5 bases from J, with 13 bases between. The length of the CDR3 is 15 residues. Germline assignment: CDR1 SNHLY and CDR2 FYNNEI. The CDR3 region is CASSEAYYSEYGYTF. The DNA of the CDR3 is TGTGCCAGCAGTGAAGCGTATTATTCAGAGTATGGCTACACCTTC.

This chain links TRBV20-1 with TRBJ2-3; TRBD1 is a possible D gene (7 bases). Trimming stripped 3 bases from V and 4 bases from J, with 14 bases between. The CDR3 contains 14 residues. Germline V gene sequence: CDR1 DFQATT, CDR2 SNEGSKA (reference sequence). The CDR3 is CSASAGGSADTQYF. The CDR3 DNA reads TGCAGTGCTAGTGCAGGGGGGAGCGCAGATACGCAGTATTTT.

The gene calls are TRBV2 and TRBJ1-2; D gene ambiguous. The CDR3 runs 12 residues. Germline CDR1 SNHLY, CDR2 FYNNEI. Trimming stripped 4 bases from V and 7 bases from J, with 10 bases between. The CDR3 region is CASSAEVFGYTF. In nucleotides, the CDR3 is TGTGCCAGCAGTGCCGAAGTCTTTGGCTACACCTTC.

The CDR3 region has the DNA TGTGCCAGCAGCTCCGGGAGACAGGGGATCTTCTACGAGCAGTACTTC. Protein product: CASSSGRQGIFYEQYF. The gene calls are TRBV5-5 and TRBJ2-4; 8 bases agree with TRBD1. TRBJ2-7 matches the DNA end more closely, so the J call is doubtful. The germline V gene has CDR1 SGHKS and CDR2 YYEKEE (reference sequence). The CDR3 totals 16 residues.

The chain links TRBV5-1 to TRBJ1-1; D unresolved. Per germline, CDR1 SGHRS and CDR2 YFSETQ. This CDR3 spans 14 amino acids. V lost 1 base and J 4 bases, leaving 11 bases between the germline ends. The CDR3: CASSLIDGGTEAFF. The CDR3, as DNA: TGCGCCAGCAGCTTGATTGATGGTGGCACTGAAGCTTTCTTT.

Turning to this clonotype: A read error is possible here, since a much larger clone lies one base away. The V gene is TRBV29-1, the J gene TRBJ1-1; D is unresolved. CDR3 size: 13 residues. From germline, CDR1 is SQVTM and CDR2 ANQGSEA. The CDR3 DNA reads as TGCAGCGTTGACCGAGGCTTGAACACTGACGCTTTCTTT. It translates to CSVDRGLNTDAFF. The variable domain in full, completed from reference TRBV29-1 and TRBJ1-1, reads SAVISQKPSRDICQRGTSLTIQCQVDSQVTMMFWYRQQPGQSLTLIATANQGSEATYESGFVIDKFPISRPNLTFSTLTVSNMSPEDSSIYLCSVDRGLNTDAFFGQGTRLTVV.

CDR3 nucleotide sequence: TGCGCCAGCAGCCAAGATGACCAGGGCATCTATGGCTACACCTTC. Translating it yields CASSQDDQGIYGYTF. The rearrangement joins TRBV4-1 to TRBJ1-2; TRBD1 might be the D (5 bases). V lost 0 bases and J 4 bases, leaving 12 bases between the germline ends. CDR1 and CDR2 from the germline V gene are MGHRA and YSYEKL. CDR3 length: 15 amino acids.

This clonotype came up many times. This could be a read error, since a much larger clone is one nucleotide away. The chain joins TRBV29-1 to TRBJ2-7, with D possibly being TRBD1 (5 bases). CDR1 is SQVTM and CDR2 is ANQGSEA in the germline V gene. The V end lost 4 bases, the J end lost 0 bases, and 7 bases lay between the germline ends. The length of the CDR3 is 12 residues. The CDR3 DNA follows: TGCAGCGTTGCTGACAGCTCCTACGAGCAGTACTTC. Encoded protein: CSVADSSYEQYF.

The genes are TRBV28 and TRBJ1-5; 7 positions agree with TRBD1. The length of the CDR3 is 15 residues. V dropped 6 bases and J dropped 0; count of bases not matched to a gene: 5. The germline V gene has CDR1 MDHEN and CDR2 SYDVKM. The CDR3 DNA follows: TGTGCCAGCAGCGTGGGACAGCTTAGCAATCAGCCCCAGCATTTT. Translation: CASSVGQLSNQPQHF.

The CDR3 DNA reads as TGTGCCACCAGTGATGGGGGGGGCTACAATGAGCAGTTCTTC. It encodes CATSDGGGYNEQFF. V is TRBV24-1 and J is TRBJ2-1, with 7 positions matching TRBD2. The CDR3 is made up of 14 amino acids. Germline V CDR1 and CDR2: KGHDR, SFDVKD. Germline trimming cut 3 bases from V and 3 bases from J; bases unmatched to any gene: 1.

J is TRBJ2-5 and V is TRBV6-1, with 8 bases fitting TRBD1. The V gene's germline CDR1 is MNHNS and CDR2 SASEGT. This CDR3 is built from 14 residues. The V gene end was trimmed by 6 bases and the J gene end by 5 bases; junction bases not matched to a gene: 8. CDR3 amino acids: CASRVRTGLETQYF. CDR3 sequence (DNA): TGTGCCAGCAGAGTCAGGACAGGGCTGGAGACCCAGTACTTC.

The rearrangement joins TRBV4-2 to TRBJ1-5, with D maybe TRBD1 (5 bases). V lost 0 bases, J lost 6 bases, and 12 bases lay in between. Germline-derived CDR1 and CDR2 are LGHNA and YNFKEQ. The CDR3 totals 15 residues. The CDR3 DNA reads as TGTGCCAGCAGCCAAGATCAGGGTTTGACTCAGCCCCAGCATTTT. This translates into CASSQDQGLTQPQHF.

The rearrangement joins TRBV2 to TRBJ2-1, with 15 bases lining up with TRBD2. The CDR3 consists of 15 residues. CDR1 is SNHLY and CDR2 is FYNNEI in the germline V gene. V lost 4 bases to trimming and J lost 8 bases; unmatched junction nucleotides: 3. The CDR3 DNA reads TGTGCCAGCAGTGGGGGACTAGCGGGGGGAGATGAGCAGTTCTTC. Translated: CASSGGLAGGDEQFF.

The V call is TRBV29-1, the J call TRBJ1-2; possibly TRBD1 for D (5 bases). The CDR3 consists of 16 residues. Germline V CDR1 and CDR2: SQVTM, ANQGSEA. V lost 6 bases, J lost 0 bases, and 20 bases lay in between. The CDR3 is CSVLGGEGFTNYGYTF. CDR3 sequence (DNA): TGCAGCGTCCTGGGGGGGGAAGGCTTTACTAACTATGGCTACACCTTC.